These 21 T cell receptor beta chains were all obtained from the same sample, sequenced in a study of identical twins (dated by TCRdb to the mid-2010s). The library was built by means of 5' RACE. Sequenced on an Illumina HiSeq 2000. The public sequencing data were trimmed at Q25 with fastp and processed into clonotypes with MiXCR by TCRdb, which kept only in-frame beta chains. Rows are unified per CDR3 protein, each entry keeping the most common DNA and genes. In all, the sample holds around 510,000 distinct CDR3 sequences, and 13% to 15% of those were seen once. Of the sample, approximately 0.98% falls within the top ten clones. These data were likewise used in another study, on yellow fever vaccine responses in identical twins.

Sequenced input: CD4+ T cells sorted from blood. These TCRs come from a woman aged 18-35 years in good health.

This clonotype has at least ten counts. This sequence joins TRBV7-3 and TRBJ2-5; the match to TRBD1 covers 7 bases. The junction had 5 bases not matched to a gene; V was cut back by 6 bases and J by 4 bases. The germline gives CDR1 SGHTA, CDR2 FQGTGA. The CDR3 has 13 residues. CDR3 loop: CASSPTGSETQYF. CDR3 in DNA: TGTGCCAGCAGTCCGACAGGGTCAGAGACCCAGTACTTC.

This clonotype turned up a few times. This chain joins TRBV28 and TRBJ2-2; 12 bases fit TRBD2. With V trimmed by 4 bases and J by 4 bases, 4 bases remained unmatched. This CDR3 spans 16 amino acids. Germline CDR1 MDHEN, CDR2 SYDVKM. The CDR3 nucleotides read TGTGCCAGCAGTTCTTGGACTAGCGGGACCACCGGGGAGCTGTTTTTT. It yields the protein CASSSWTSGTTGELFF. The whole variable domain, remainder taken from reference TRBV28 and TRBJ2-2, is DVKVTQSSRYLVKRTGEKVFLECVQDMDHENMFWYRQDPGLGLRLIYFSYDVKMKEKGDIPEGYSVSREKKERFSLILESASTNQTSMYLCASSSWTSGTTGELFFGEGSRLTVL.

In its sample, this clonotype was seen a few times. The chain carries TRBV7-2 and TRBJ2-7, with 9 nucleotides matching TRBD1. CDR3 length: 15 amino acids. Germline V gene lookup returns CDR1 SGHTA and CDR2 FQGNSA. After removal of 3 bases from V and 3 bases from J, the junction contained 6 bases not matched to a gene. In nucleotides, the CDR3 is TGTGCCAGCAGCTTTTTCCGACAGGGGGTCTACGAGCAGTACTTC. Encoded protein: CASSFFRQGVYEQYF.

This clonotype was observed a handful of times. The rearrangement uses TRBV30 and TRBJ2-3; D unresolved. V was cut by 4 bases and J by 6 bases, with 8 bases left in between. Germline V lookup: CDR1 GTSNPN, CDR2 SVGIG (reference sequence). The CDR3 is 11 residues long. The CDR3 bases are TGTGCCTGGACCGCCGGGGATACGCAGTATTTT. Translation gives CAWTAGDTQYF.

The V and J genes are TRBV16 and TRBJ2-4; 8 nucleotides line up with TRBD1. Trimming cost V 5 bases and J 0 bases; bases outside gene matches: 3. The CDR3 is 15 residues long. The germline V gene encodes CDR1 KGHSY and CDR2 FQNENV. CDR3 DNA sequence: TGTGCCAGCAGCGACAGGGGCATAGCCAAAAACATTCAGTACTTC. As protein: CASSDRGIAKNIQYF.

This clonotype was counted between two and nine times. The chain uses TRBV12-3 or TRBV12-4 and TRBJ2-7, with TRBD1 as a possible D gene (6 bases). The ends were cut back, 6 bases at V and 3 bases at J, with 15 bases in the middle. The length of the CDR3 is 14 residues. As DNA, the CDR3 is TGTGCCAGCAGCCCCGGGACACCTAACTACGAGCAGTACTTC. As protein: CASSPGTPNYEQYF.

The V call is TRBV9, the J call TRBJ1-2, with no clear D. This CDR3 is 15 amino acids long. CDR1 and CDR2 (germline): SGDLS, YYNGEE. Trimming cost V 0 bases and J 2 bases, with 11 bases left between them. CDR3 nucleotides: TGTGCCAGCAGCGTAGATCACACCCTGAACTATGGCTACACCTTC. Encoded protein: CASSVDHTLNYGYTF.

This clonotype was counted many times. V gene TRBV19 combines with J gene TRBJ1-1, with D perhaps TRBD1 (5 bases). The CDR3 totals 14 residues. The germline V gene encodes CDR1 LNHDA and CDR2 SQIVND (reference sequence). V lost 6 bases and J lost 2, with 13 bases in between. CDR3 in amino acids: CASSVGQLNTEAFF. As DNA, the CDR3 is TGTGCCAGTAGCGTGGGGCAGCTAAACACTGAAGCTTTCTTT.

This clonotype has ten or more counts. The chain employs TRBV4-1 and TRBJ2-3; possibly TRBD2 for D (5 bases). CDR1 and CDR2 from the germline V gene are MGHRA and YSYEKL. The V gene lost 4 bases and the J gene lost 1 base, with 12 bases spanning the gap. The CDR3 is made up of 15 amino acids. The CDR3, as DNA: TGCGCCAGCAGCCGCCCCACGAGGGGCACAGATACGCAGTATTTT. It codes for CASSRPTRGTDTQYF.

A few counts support this clonotype. CDR3 sequence (DNA): TGTGCCAGCAGCCAAGACTTCGCGGTGGAGACCCAGTACTTC. Amino acids: CASSQDFAVETQYF. V is TRBV4-2 and J is TRBJ2-5, with no clear D. Germline CDR1 is LGHNA and CDR2 is YNFKEQ. The CDR3 is made up of 14 amino acids. The V gene lost 0 bases and the J gene lost 5 bases, with 10 bases spanning the gap.

This rearrangement joins TRBV7-9 to TRBJ2-3; D not certain. Germline CDR1 is SEHNR and CDR2 is FQNEAQ (reference sequence). The CDR3 runs 16 residues. The ends were cut back, 1 base at V and 0 bases at J, with 11 bases in the middle. The CDR3 region is CASSLGTPTSTDTQYF. The CDR3 DNA reads TGTGCCAGCAGCTTAGGCACACCTACTAGCACAGATACGCAGTATTTT.

Here the CDR3 DNA reads TGTGCCAGCAGCCGCAGGGGTGGGACTAGCGTCTTCTATGAGCAGTTCTTC. This codes for CASSRRGGTSVFYEQFF. The chain employs TRBV3-1 and TRBJ2-1; 10 bases match TRBD2. The CDR3 spans 17 residues. From germline, CDR1 is LGHDT and CDR2 YNNKEL (reference sequence). The ends lost 4 bases at V and 8 bases at J; junction bases unmatched: 14.

The count of this clonotype is one. The chain is built from TRBV7-2 and TRBJ2-1; 9 nucleotides align to TRBD2. This CDR3 is 15 amino acids long. Losses at the gene ends were 2 bases for V and 6 bases for J; bases not matched to a gene: 5. The germline V gene has CDR1 SGHTA and CDR2 FQGNSA. The CDR3, as DNA: TGTGCCAGCAGCTTAAGCGGGGGGCCCGTCAATGAGCAGTTCTTC. Translated, it gives CASSLSGGPVNEQFF.

The V gene is TRBV5-1, the J gene TRBJ2-7; D not certain. With 4 bases removed from V and 5 bases from J, the gap between germline ends came to 16 bases. Germline lookup yields CDR1 SGHRS and CDR2 YFSETQ. The CDR3 is 14 residues long. The CDR3 DNA sequence: TGCGCCAGCAGCCAAACTACCGGGTCCAACGAGCAGTACTTC. It codes for CASSQTTGSNEQYF.

Many counts were recorded for this clonotype. The rearrangement links TRBV6-1 to TRBJ1-1; tentative D call: TRBD1 (5 bases). CDR1 is MNHNS, CDR2 SASEGT, per germline. V shed 6 bases and J shed 5 bases, with 13 bases lying between them. This CDR3 contains 13 residues. The CDR3 region is CASSWGAGTEAFF. The CDR3 DNA is TGTGCCAGCAGCTGGGGCGCGGGGACTGAAGCTTTCTTT.

The sample holds a few counts of this clonotype. The chain has TRBV5-1 and TRBJ2-1; D not certain. Looked up from germline, CDR1 is SGHRS and CDR2 is YFSETQ. V was clipped by 3 bases and J by 0 bases, with 7 bases between them. The CDR3 totals 14 residues. The CDR3 is CASSSDISYNEQFF. CDR3 DNA: TGCGCCAGCAGCTCCGACATCTCCTACAATGAGCAGTTCTTC.

This rearrangement joins TRBV20-1 to TRBJ2-3; TRBD1 or TRBD2 may be the D gene (6 bases each). V lost 2 bases and J lost 3, with 24 bases in between. Germline V CDR1 and CDR2: DFQATT, SNEGSKA (reference sequence). The CDR3 is made up of 18 amino acids. The CDR3 DNA reads TGCAGTGCTAGATTGGCGGGGCTAGGGGGGCTAAGGACAGATACGCAGTATTTT. This sequence encodes CSARLAGLGGLRTDTQYF.

A few counts support this clonotype. The V and J genes are TRBV6-2 or TRBV6-3 and TRBJ2-6; 10 bases are a match to TRBD2. The trim removed 6 bases at V and 4 bases at J, leaving 18 bases unmatched. Germline CDR1 and CDR2: MNHEY and SVGEGT. The CDR3 runs to 20 residues. The CDR3 sequence: CASRPHLALAGALGANVLTF. The DNA for the CDR3 is TGTGCCAGCAGACCCCACTTGGCTCTAGCGGGAGCATTAGGGGCCAACGTCCTGACTTTC.

This clonotype was detected a few times. Its ends do not fully match the called genes, so a read error is possible. The chain couples TRBV7-3 to TRBJ1-5, with TRBD1 matching over 9 bases. This CDR3 contains 14 residues. Germline V gene sequence: CDR1 SGHTA, CDR2 FQGTGA. CDR3 sequence (DNA): TGTGCCAGCAGCCTCACAGGGGGCGATCACCCCCAGCATTTT. Protein: CASSLTGGDHPQHF.

This clonotype appeared a few times. This chain joins TRBV3-1 and TRBJ2-3; 8 positions agree with TRBD2. Losses at the gene ends were 7 bases for V and 0 bases for J; bases not matched to a gene: 6. CDR3 length: 15 residues. Germline V gene lookup returns CDR1 LGHDT and CDR2 YNNKEL (reference sequence). CDR3 sequence (DNA): TGTGCCAGCACCAGCGGGGGTCGTAGCACAGATACGCAGTATTTT. Its translation: CASTSGGRSTDTQYF.

The gene calls are TRBV11-1 and TRBJ2-1, with TRBD2 matching over 9 bases. The trim removed 3 bases at V and 0 bases at J, leaving 12 bases unmatched. There are 19 residues in the CDR3. CDR1 and CDR2 from the germline V gene are SGHAT and FQDESV (reference sequence). CDR3 nucleotides: TGTGCCAGCAGCTTCCCCATTGCGGGAGGGCCTGACTCCTACAATGAGCAGTTCTTC. Amino acids: CASSFPIAGGPDSYNEQFF.